Below, one TCR beta chain is given with its context. The data are from a study of shared clonotypes between healthy human individuals. At the level of the study: Each donor had three CD4 naive, three CD4 memory, two CD8 naive and one CD8 memory plate.

Libraries were prepared by immunoSEQ multiplex PCR; TCRdb keeps only in-frame clonotypes and omits some of them. This table has under 650,000 clones, roughly 95% appearing once. This CDR3 contains 14 residues. The germline V and J ends were trimmed by 6 bases and 5 bases, with 16 bases remaining between them. Germline CDR1 and CDR2: MNHEY and SVGAGI. The specimen was naive CD4+ T cells sorted from blood. Subset meaning: CD45RA+ positively selected. This chain uses TRBV6-5 with TRBJ2-5; tentatively, D is TRBD1 (7 bases). This clonotype was sampled from a woman in her twenties or thirties in good health. For the CDR3, the DNA is TGTGCCAGCAGCTCCGGGACAGCGGGTGAGACCCAGTACTTC. Protein product: CASSSGTAGETQYF.